This is a list of T cell receptor beta chains from one sample in a study of OX40 agonist ivuxolimab in advanced cancers. Only in-frame clones appear in the TCRdb table, and some are missing; sequencing was by immunoSEQ multiplex PCR. The sample consists of approximately 45,000 clones, roughly 80% of them appearing once. The specimen comprised CD4+ or CD8+ T cells sorted from blood, sampled in a trial of the OX40 agonist ivuxolimab. The receptor set was obtained from an adult with an advanced solid tumor such as melanoma, head and neck, liver or kidney cancer. CDR3s include the opening cysteine and the closing phenylalanine or tryptophan. The size entry is marked missing in some rows and otherwise reads once, few, many or a size class.

cdr3_aa v_call clone_size cdr3_length j_call
CASSRQPNTEAFF TRBV6-5 - 13 TRBJ1-1
CASSLRQGGELFF TRBV7-3 once 13 TRBJ2-2
CASSLREGQETQYF TRBV7-9 - 14 TRBJ2-5
CASSPRAGGSYEQYF TRBV7-3 - 15 TRBJ2-7
CASSSGRINEKLFF TRBV19 - 14 TRBJ1-4
CASSPYDEGVSYNEQFF TRBV9 - 17 TRBJ2-1
CSVPDRGGEKLFF TRBV29-1 - 13 TRBJ1-4
CASSRDGNQPQHF TRBV2 - 13 TRBJ1-5
CAFGGRRGPSYNEQFF TRBV30 - 16 TRBJ2-1
CASSLALSENTIYF TRBV9 - 14 TRBJ1-3
CASSPDRAKGEKLFF TRBV5-5 - 15 TRBJ1-4
CASSLEWTEAFF TRBV7-9 - 12 TRBJ1-1
CSVDNTEAFF TRBV29-1 - 10 TRBJ1-1
CAISESGNYGYTF TRBV10-3 - 13 TRBJ1-2
CASSAGGVNTEAFF TRBV2 - 14 TRBJ1-1
CASSETSGRGNEQFF TRBV28 - 15 TRBJ2-1
CASSERVFYTAGYGYTF TRBV18 - 17 TRBJ1-2
CATSRLTTGTGGQLFF TRBV15 - 16 TRBJ1-4
CASSIRGTEAFF TRBV19 - 12 TRBJ1-1
CASSSDALSYEQYF TRBV5-1 - 14 TRBJ2-7
CAWKGPSRGNTIYF TRBV30 once 14 TRBJ1-3
CASSQQDRFHTEAFF TRBV6-5 - 15 TRBJ1-1
CSASQETQYF TRBV20-1 - 10 TRBJ2-5
CASSYQGTGEGAFF TRBV27 - 14 TRBJ1-1
CAISDRVYEQYF TRBV10-3 - 12 TRBJ2-7
CASSPGGETQYF TRBV9 - 12 TRBJ2-5
CASSLGPLNTEAFF TRBV7-2 - 14 TRBJ1-1
CASRGTAIAYNEQFF TRBV28 - 15 TRBJ2-1
CASSLGDRASEQYF TRBV7-9 few 14 TRBJ2-7
CASSLFRGYEQYF TRBV11-1 - 13 TRBJ2-7
CASSRGLAGLLGANVLTF TRBV19 - 18 TRBJ2-6
CASSDRTGGVSRSQPQHF TRBV6-1 few 18 TRBJ1-5
CASRADRTDTQYF TRBV5-6 - 13 TRBJ2-3
CANGRSGVSYNEQFF TRBV28 - 15 TRBJ2-1
CASTARLGEGRGYEQYF TRBV2 - 17 TRBJ2-7
CASSLDREDTQYF TRBV5-1 - 13 TRBJ2-3
CASSARTGVNEKLFF TRBV7-8 few 15 TRBJ1-4
CASSFRLAGEILTDTQYF TRBV5-6 - 18 TRBJ2-3
CASSERSGGTDTQYF TRBV2 - 15 TRBJ2-3
CASSLVGRLSTDTQYF TRBV7-9 - 16 TRBJ2-3
CASSQDLIFGASDTQYF TRBV4-1 - 17 TRBJ2-3
CATTLPGLWGYNEQFF TRBV19 - 16 TRBJ2-1